This paragraph reports one T cell receptor beta chain. The CDR3 has 15 residues. Germline-derived CDR1 and CDR2 are KGHSH and LQKENI. Between the trimmed V and J ends, which lost 3 bases and 6 bases, there was a span of 17 bases. Measured with immunoSEQ multiplex PCR; TCRdb has only the in-frame clones, and not every one. Found here are 2 million to 3 million clones, 80% to 95% of them singletons; the top ten hold approximately 0.35%. These data are taken from a study of shared clonotypes between healthy human individuals. The specimen was naive CD4+ T cells from PBMCs. As for subset: CD45RA+ positively selected. V is TRBV18 and J is TRBJ1-2, with a tentative D call TRBD1 (5 bases). This TCR was recovered from a man younger than 35 in good health. Some clones in this sample may be carry-over from other donors' samples. The CDR3 is CASSPTSGGENGYTF. The DNA for the CDR3 is TGTGCCAGCTCACCCACCTCGGGGGGGGAGAATGGCTACACCTTC. The full variable domain, in which reference TRBV18 and TRBJ1-2 provide the parts outside the CDR3, is NAGVMQNPRHLVRRRGQEARLRCSPMKGHSHVYWYRQLPEEGLKFMVYLQKENIIDESGMPKERFSAEFPKEGPSILRIQQVVRGDSAAYFCASSPTSGGENGYTFGSGTRLTVV.